This T cell receptor beta chain is drawn from a study of vaccination effects on CD4 cells after COVID-19. Across the whole study: After the second dose, samples were taken at median day 72.

For this clone: Its specificity is unknown.

Study observations and caveats: Clones induced by infection and by vaccine showed marked clonal contraction late after vaccination.

Viral peptide pool expansion of antigen-specific CD4+ T cells preceded sequencing in the ViraFEST assay. Investigators separated out CD4+ T cells once around 11 days of culture had passed. Each participant was given two doses of one vaccine (BNT162b2 or mRNA-1273). The table came from immunoSEQ multiplex PCR; TCRdb's copy has only in-frame clones and leaves some out. The data hold about 50,000 clones, with under 85% observed a single time. The source is a human donor who received a COVID-19 vaccine. Sequencing was performed on CD4+ T cells from PBMCs cultured with HCoV-OC43 spike peptides, taken after COVID-19 vaccination. Stated subset: HCoV-OC43 spike overlapping peptide pool stimulation.

CDR3: CASSFLSNYGYTF. CDR3 bases: TGTGCCAGCAGCTTCCTCTCTAACTATGGCTACACCTTC. This chain uses TRBV5-4 with TRBJ1-2; unclear D gene. The CDR3 covers 13 residues. Deletions cut 2 bases from V and 0 bases from J, with 5 bases between. In germline, CDR1 is SGHNT, CDR2 YYREEE (reference sequence).